This TCR beta chain originates from a study of T cell responses to AZD1222 COVID-19 vaccine. Of note for this clone: What it recognizes is unknown.

Overall study results and limits: Spike-wide vaccine-associated CD4 TCRs dominated at 160-218 and 743-854. Reportedly, close to half of spike-specific TCRs are directed against unmutated variant regions. Among the donors, most were white British and more were female, and clonal diversity was possibly underestimated.

Assay used: immunoSEQ multiplex PCR; TCRdb lists only in-frame clones, some missing. Here the sample spans under 150,000 clones, under 95% being singletons. Deletions cut 3 bases from V and 0 bases from J, with 12 bases between. The germline gives CDR1 MNHEY, CDR2 SVGAGI. CDR3 length equals 16 residues. The genes are TRBV6-5 and TRBJ1-3; D is perhaps TRBD1 (5 bases). Sequencing was performed on peripheral blood, taken on day 0 of AZD1222 vaccination. This TCR was recovered from an adult in good health. The chain's CDR3 is CASSYRQQYSGNTIYF. CDR3 in DNA: TGTGCCAGCAGTTATAGACAGCAATACTCTGGAAACACCATATATTTT.